Listed here are 30 T cell receptor beta chains from one sample, sequenced in a study of blood T cell repertoires in COVID-19. The protocol was immunoSEQ multiplex PCR, while the TCRdb copy is restricted to in-frame clones and leaves out a portion. The data hold fewer than 100,000 clones, with 70% to 80% observed a single time. The specimen sequenced was peripheral blood. The source is a human donor in a cohort sampled during active COVID-19.

The V and J genes are TRBV2 and TRBJ2-3; 8 bases line up with TRBD2. This CDR3 contains 14 residues. Germline V CDR1 and CDR2: SNHLY, FYNNEI. Trimming took 7 bases from V and 6 from J; bases not matched to a gene: 9. This CDR3 reads CASKDSGGRDTQYF. For the CDR3, the DNA is TGTGCCAGCAAGGACAGCGGGGGCCGGGATACGCAGTATTTT.

The table lists this clone with a count of one. The rearrangement uses TRBV25-1 and TRBJ2-7, with TRBD2 matching 7 bases. CDR3 size: 15 residues. V dropped 1 base and J dropped 6; count of bases not matched to a gene: 9. Per the germline V gene, CDR1 is MGHDK and CDR2 is SYGVNS. The CDR3 loop reads CASSEFSGTIGEQYF. The CDR3 nucleotides are TGTGCCAGCAGTGAATTCTCAGGGACTATCGGCGAGCAGTACTTC.

This clone has only one observation. The CDR3 DNA reads TGTGCCAGCAGCTTAGTCGCTAGGCAAGAGACCCAGTACTTC. As protein: CASSLVARQETQYF. The chain couples TRBV7-2 to TRBJ2-5, with D unresolved. CDR1 and CDR2 from the germline V gene are SGHTA and FQGNSA. Between the trimmed V and J ends, which lost 1 base and 2 bases, there was a span of 8 bases. The CDR3 is 14 amino acids.

The chain recombines TRBV5-8 with TRBJ2-7; TRBD1 aligns across 9 bases. This CDR3 has 16 residues. CDR1 is SGHTS, CDR2 YDEGEE, per germline. V shed 3 bases and J 2 bases; nucleotides not matched to a gene: 9. The CDR3: CASSSGPGQGPYEQYF. The CDR3, as DNA: TGTGCCAGCAGCTCGGGACCGGGACAGGGCCCCTACGAGCAGTACTTC.

The chain couples TRBV2 to TRBJ1-1, with D uncertain. V was clipped by 1 base and J by 4 bases, with 10 bases between them. In germline, CDR1 is SNHLY, CDR2 FYNNEI. The CDR3 loop spans 14 amino acids. CDR3 bases: TGTGCCAGCAGTGAAGATCCCCGGGTCACTGAAGCTTTCTTT. It encodes CASSEDPRVTEAFF.

This rearrangement joins TRBV29-1 to TRBJ2-1; 13 bases are a match to TRBD2. The length of the CDR3 is 15 residues. The V and J ends lost 4 bases and 8 bases, in that order; junction bases with no gene match: 8. Germline V CDR1 and CDR2: SQVTM, ANQGSEA. CDR3 sequence (DNA): TGCAGCGTTGCCCCGGGACTAGCGGGATCGGATGAGCAGTTCTTC. It encodes CSVAPGLAGSDEQFF.

The chain is built from TRBV19 and TRBJ2-5; D might be TRBD1 (5 bases). Trimming removed 0 bases at V and 5 bases at J, with 13 bases between. The CDR3 runs to 15 residues. The germline V gene encodes CDR1 LNHDA and CDR2 SQIVND (reference sequence). Here the CDR3 DNA reads TGTGCCAGTAGTATAGAGGCCAGGGTAAGGGAGACCCAGTACTTC. As protein: CASSIEARVRETQYF.

This sequence joins TRBV27 and TRBJ2-2; D call uncertain. V was shortened by 4 bases and J by 3 bases, with 6 bases between the two germline ends. CDR1 MNHEY and CDR2 SMNVEV come from the germline V gene (reference sequence). The length of the CDR3 is 13 residues. CDR3 bases: TGTGCCAGCAGTTCACTGTACACCGGGGAGCTGTTTTTT. This translates into CASSSLYTGELFF.

The chain joins TRBV7-2 to TRBJ2-5, with a weak D call TRBD1 (5 bases). This CDR3 has 14 amino acids. CDR1 and CDR2 from the germline V gene are SGHTA and FQGNSA. V was cut by 2 bases and J by 6 bases, with 13 bases left in between. CDR3 residues: CASSLRSGAQTQYF. In DNA form, the CDR3 reads TGTGCCAGCAGCTTAAGGTCTGGGGCGCAGACCCAGTACTTC.

The chain carries TRBV12-3 or TRBV12-4 and TRBJ2-1; D perhaps matches TRBD2 (5 bases). The CDR3 covers 13 residues. V lost 5 bases and J 4 bases, leaving 9 bases between the germline ends. In DNA, the CDR3 is TGTGCCAGCAGTGGTAGCGCGTACAATGAGCAGTTCTTC. Residues: CASSGSAYNEQFF.

The V call is TRBV27, the J call TRBJ2-7; maybe TRBD1 (6 bases). Trimming took off 6 bases at V and 3 bases at J, with 18 bases between the two ends. The CDR3 loop spans 15 amino acids. The germline gives CDR1 MNHEY, CDR2 SMNVEV (reference sequence). The CDR3 DNA reads as TGTGCCAGCAGCCACCGGACAGCCGGGATCTACGAGCAGTACTTC. It specifies CASSHRTAGIYEQYF.

This clone was recorded once. The genes are TRBV14 and TRBJ2-2, with TRBD1 as a possible D gene (5 bases). Trimming shortened V by 0 bases and J by 1 base, and 12 bases separated the two germline ends. The germline CDR1 and CDR2 sequences are SGHDN and FVKESK. The CDR3 spans 17 residues. CDR3 nucleotides: TGTGCCAGCAGCCAAGATTTCAGGGTCGGGAACACCGGGGAGCTGTTTTTT. Protein: CASSQDFRVGNTGELFF.

The chain has TRBV18 and TRBJ1-1; D is ambiguous. This CDR3 spans 15 amino acids. The germline V and J ends were trimmed by 3 bases and 5 bases, with 16 bases remaining between them. The germline V gene encodes CDR1 KGHSH and CDR2 LQKENI. DNA of the CDR3: TGTGCCAGCTCACCCAGCCAGAGGGTAGATACTGAAGCTTTCTTT. Translation: CASSPSQRVDTEAFF.

This clone appeared many times. The V and J genes are TRBV7-9 and TRBJ1-4; D call uncertain. The germline V gene encodes CDR1 SEHNR and CDR2 FQNEAQ (reference sequence). The CDR3 consists of 13 residues. V was shortened by 4 bases and J by 8 bases, with 11 bases between the two germline ends. The CDR3 sequence is CASSSHSGEKLFF. The CDR3 DNA is TGTGCCAGCAGCTCTCACAGCGGGGAAAAACTGTTTTTT. Looking up the rest from reference TRBV7-9 and TRBJ1-4 gives the full variable domain: DTGVSQNPRHKITKRGQNVTFRCDPISEHNRLYWYRQTLGQGPEFLTYFQNEAQLEKSRLLSDRFSAERPKGSFSTLEIQRTEQGDSAMYLCASSSHSGEKLFFGSGTQLSVL.

The genes are TRBV28 and TRBJ1-6, with D tentatively TRBD1 (5 bases). The CDR3 is made up of 14 amino acids. Germline CDR1 and CDR2: MDHEN and SYDVKM. Trimming pared 6 bases from V and 6 bases from J, leaving 12 bases between. CDR3 region: CASRTGNRNSPLHF. The CDR3 DNA reads TGTGCCAGCAGAACAGGCAACCGTAATTCACCCCTCCACTTT.

The chain combines TRBV5-1 with TRBJ2-2; D is ambiguous. CDR1 and CDR2 (germline): SGHRS, YFSETQ. Trimming shortened V by 0 bases and J by 0 bases, and 3 bases separated the two germline ends. The length of the CDR3 is 14 residues. The CDR3, as DNA: TGCGCCAGCAGCTTGGCGGCGAACACCGGGGAGCTGTTTTTT. Protein product: CASSLAANTGELFF.

The chain has TRBV29-1 and TRBJ2-7, with 7 nucleotides matching TRBD1. The trim removed 7 bases at V and 3 bases at J, leaving 6 bases unmatched. CDR3 size: 12 residues. Germline values: CDR1 SQVTM, CDR2 ANQGSEA. The CDR3 sequence is CSAQGQLYEQYF. The CDR3 DNA sequence: TGCAGCGCACAGGGACAGCTCTACGAGCAGTACTTC.

V gene TRBV4-3 combines with J gene TRBJ2-1, with 11 positions matching TRBD2. The CDR3 covers 17 residues. Trimming removed 2 bases from V and 8 bases from J; junction bases left unmatched: 11. Looked up from germline, CDR1 is LGHNA and CDR2 is YSLEER. This CDR3 reads CASSQLQIAGGMYEQFF. CDR3 nucleotide sequence: TGCGCCAGCAGCCAACTTCAAATAGCGGGAGGGATGTATGAGCAGTTCTTC.

V is TRBV7-9 and J is TRBJ1-2; TRBD1 is a possible D gene (5 bases). Trimming took 2 bases from V and 7 from J, leaving 8 bases between them. CDR3 size: 12 residues. Germline V gene sequence: CDR1 SEHNR, CDR2 FQNEAQ (reference sequence). The CDR3 DNA follows: TGTGCCAGCAGCTTACAGGGTAGTGGCTACACCTTC. Translation gives CASSLQGSGYTF.

Here the CDR3 reads CASSPSRHRGRETQYF. CDR3 coding DNA: TGTGCCAGCAGTCCGAGTCGCCACAGGGGGCGGGAGACCCAGTACTTC. The chain recombines TRBV28 with TRBJ2-5; the match to TRBD1 covers 9 bases. V lost 5 bases, J lost 5 bases, and 12 bases stayed unmatched. Per the germline V gene, CDR1 is MDHEN and CDR2 is SYDVKM. This CDR3 contains 16 residues.

This clone occurred once. The genes are TRBV5-1 and TRBJ2-2; D might be TRBD1 (5 bases). Trimming shortened V by 2 bases and J by 6 bases, and 11 bases separated the two germline ends. The CDR3 loop spans 14 amino acids. Per germline, CDR1 SGHRS and CDR2 YFSETQ. The CDR3 nucleotides read TGCGCCAGCAGCTTTCAGGGTAAAGCCGGGGAGCTGTTTTTT. Translating gives CASSFQGKAGELFF. The entire variable domain, with the rest obtained from reference TRBV5-1 and TRBJ2-2, is as follows: KAGVTQTPRYLIKTRGQQVTLSCSPISGHRSVSWYQQTPGQGLQFLFEYFSETQRNKGNFPGRFSGRQFSNSRSEMNVSTLELGDSALYLCASSFQGKAGELFFGEGSRLTVL.

This chain joins TRBV5-1 and TRBJ1-1; D unclear. There are 14 residues in the CDR3. The ends were cut back, 0 bases at V and 0 bases at J, with 6 bases in the middle. Per the germline V gene, CDR1 is SGHRS and CDR2 is YFSETQ. The chain's CDR3 is CASSLELMNTEAFF. The DNA of the CDR3 is TGCGCCAGCAGCTTGGAGCTCATGAACACTGAAGCTTTCTTT.

The chain is built from TRBV20-1 and TRBJ2-7; 7 bases agree with TRBD2. V was clipped by 6 bases and J by 9 bases; unmatched bases: 8. The CDR3 sequence is 11 residues long. The germline V gene encodes CDR1 DFQATT and CDR2 SNEGSKA (reference sequence). The CDR3 sequence: CSAAGEYGQYF. The DNA of the CDR3 is TGCAGTGCGGCGGGGGAGTATGGGCAGTACTTC.

The chain is built from TRBV19 and TRBJ2-7; D gene unclear. Trimming took off 2 bases at V and 0 bases at J, with 5 bases between the two ends. The CDR3 extends over 13 amino acids. Germline V gives CDR1 LNHDA, CDR2 SQIVND (reference sequence). For the CDR3, the DNA is TGTGCCAGTAGTATAACAGCCTCCTACGAGCAGTACTTC. This encodes CASSITASYEQYF.

The chain couples TRBV13 to TRBJ2-7, with 11 bases that match TRBD2. The CDR3 sequence is 14 residues long. CDR1 is PRHDT and CDR2 is FYEKMQ in the germline V gene (reference sequence). J gave up 2 bases and V 5 bases, and 2 bases lay outside the gene matches. CDR3 bases: TGTGCCAGCAGCGGACTAGCGGGTACCTACGAGCAGTACTTC. It specifies CASSGLAGTYEQYF.

This clone was picked up one time. The gene calls are TRBV7-9 and TRBJ2-7; TRBD2 might be the D (6 bases). V was shortened by 2 bases and J by 4 bases, with 12 bases between the two germline ends. The CDR3 runs to 14 residues. Germline-derived CDR1 and CDR2 are SEHNR and FQNEAQ (reference sequence). The CDR3 DNA follows: TGTGCCAGCAGCTTACGGGGGACCTCTTACGAGCAGTACTTC. It encodes CASSLRGTSYEQYF.

The chain couples TRBV24-1 to TRBJ2-3; TRBD2 matches 10 bases. This CDR3 has 13 residues. V was pared by 11 bases and J by 3 bases, with 4 bases of the junction left unmatched. The germline V gene has CDR1 KGHDR and CDR2 SFDVKD. The CDR3 reads CASPSGSTDTQYF. Here the CDR3 DNA reads TGTGCCAGCCCTAGCGGGAGTACAGATACGCAGTATTTT.

V gene TRBV21-1 combines with J gene TRBJ2-7; the listed D gene, TRBD2, was not tested against the DNA. TRBV21-1 is flagged as a pseudogene. This CDR3 spans 16 amino acids. In nucleotides, the CDR3 is TGTGCCAGCAGCAAAGGTGGGCTAGCGGCCCCCTACGAGCAGTACTTC. Its protein product is CASSKGGLAAPYEQYF.

This clone showed up just once. The rearrangement links TRBV2 to TRBJ2-1, with 10 nucleotides matching TRBD2. Trimming at V came to 4 bases and at J to 5 bases, leaving 5 bases not matched to a gene. The CDR3 has 15 residues. The germline CDR1 and CDR2 sequences are SNHLY and FYNNEI. The DNA for the CDR3 is TGTGCCAGCAGTGTTGGAGCGGGAGGGGACAATGAGCAGTTCTTC. Its translation is CASSVGAGGDNEQFF.

The rearrangement links TRBV9 to TRBJ1-6; 7 nucleotides match TRBD1. Germline V gene data show CDR1 as SGDLS and CDR2 as YYNGEE. After removal of 7 bases from V and 7 bases from J, the junction contained 2 bases not matched to a gene. The CDR3 runs to 12 residues. This CDR3 is CASGDRNSPLHF. The CDR3 nucleotides read TGTGCCAGCGGGGACAGAAATTCACCCCTCCACTTT.